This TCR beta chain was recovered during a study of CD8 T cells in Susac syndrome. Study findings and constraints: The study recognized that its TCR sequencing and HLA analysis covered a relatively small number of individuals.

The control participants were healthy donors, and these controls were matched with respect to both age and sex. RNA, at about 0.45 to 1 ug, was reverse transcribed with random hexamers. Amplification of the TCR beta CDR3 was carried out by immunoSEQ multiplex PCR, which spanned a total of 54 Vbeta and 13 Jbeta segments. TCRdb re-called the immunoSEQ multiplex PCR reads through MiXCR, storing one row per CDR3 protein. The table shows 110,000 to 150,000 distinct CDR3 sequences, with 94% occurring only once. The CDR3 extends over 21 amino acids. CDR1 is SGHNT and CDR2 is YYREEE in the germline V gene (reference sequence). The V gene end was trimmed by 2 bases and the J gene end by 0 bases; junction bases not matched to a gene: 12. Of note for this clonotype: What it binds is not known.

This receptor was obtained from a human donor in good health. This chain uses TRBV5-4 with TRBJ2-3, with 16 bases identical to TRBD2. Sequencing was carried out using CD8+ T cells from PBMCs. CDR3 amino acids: CASSFSPGLAGGPSSTDTQYF. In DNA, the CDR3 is TGTGCCAGCAGCTTCTCGCCGGGACTAGCGGGAGGGCCCTCCAGCACAGATACGCAGTATTTT.